This T cell receptor (beta chain) emerged from a study of blood T cell repertoires in COVID-19 (dated by TCRdb to between 2020 and 2021). Background on the whole study: Samples covering the acute and convalescent phases of COVID-19 were provided by collaborators in the United States, Italy and Spain. The prospective study material was composed of cDNA or gDNA derived from T cells, B-cell-depleted T cells, or PBMCs. The dataset comprised deeply sampled blood TCRbeta repertoires from subjects exposed to, actively infected with, or recovered from COVID-19. The repertoires were made available in a free public database intended to serve as a resource for research on the immune response to SARS-CoV-2. Samples came from the ongoing ImmuneRACE study (first 160 participants) plus 1,254 subjects from 6 global collaborators. Nearly every sample came with metadata listing a de-identified subject ID, COVID-19 status, age in years and sex. HLA class I and class II types, where available, came from metadata supplied by the sample provider rather than from assay-based typing. Overall results and qualifications from the work: The amount of clinical and demographic metadata varied by source and participant and was provided uncurated.

One collaborating source in Seattle enrolled patients while the patients were actively infected and followed the patients over time throughout the course of disease. The collaborating institutions used their own protocols to collect whole blood in K2EDTA tubes. For TCRbeta analysis, collaborators shipped samples in one of three forms: frozen whole blood, isolated PBMCs, or DNA extracted from either of those sample types. TCRbeta CDR3 regions were amplified from genomic DNA using the immunoSEQ Assay, a bias-controlled multiplex PCR. For the original study's pipeline: Within the assay, amplification of reference gene primers was used to estimate how many nucleated cells each sample contained. Sequence reads were collapsed and filtered to measure the absolute abundance of every unique TCRbeta CDR3 rearrangement. For each sample, productive Simpson clonality was calculated as the square root of Simpson's diversity index across productive rearrangements. Sourced from immuneACCESS, this table was stored by TCRdb with only in-frame sequences that have V and J called. A share of the clones is absent; for the studies checked, an unresolved V gene accounts for under half, and the remainder has no known explanation. The D gene and trimming were derived from the DNA, and the V and J assignments and clone size from that table. This sample gives roughly 400,000 clones in total; around 87% of them show up just once. The biggest ten clones account for about 2.3% of the sample.

In its sample, this clone was seen once. This receptor's antigen is unknown. No quality values exist for individual bases; no much larger clone is one base distant. The sequence was collected from an older woman with COVID-19, enrolled during active disease. Sequencing was done on a sample of peripheral blood.

CDR3 region: CASSQIQGVSFYGYTF. The DNA sequence is given as TGTGCCAGCAGTCAAATACAGGGGGTTTCTTTCTATGGCTACACCTTC. The chain couples TRBV28 to TRBJ1-2; 8 of the junction bases match TRBD1. Germline trimming amounts to 5 bases on V and 4 bases on J, with 12 as the count of junction bases outside the gene matches. The CDR3, cysteine through phenylalanine, is 16 amino acids long. This entry keeps only the CDR3 DNA: 48 bases, framed from base 1. According to the germline V gene, CDR1 reads MDHEN and CDR2 reads SYDVKM.